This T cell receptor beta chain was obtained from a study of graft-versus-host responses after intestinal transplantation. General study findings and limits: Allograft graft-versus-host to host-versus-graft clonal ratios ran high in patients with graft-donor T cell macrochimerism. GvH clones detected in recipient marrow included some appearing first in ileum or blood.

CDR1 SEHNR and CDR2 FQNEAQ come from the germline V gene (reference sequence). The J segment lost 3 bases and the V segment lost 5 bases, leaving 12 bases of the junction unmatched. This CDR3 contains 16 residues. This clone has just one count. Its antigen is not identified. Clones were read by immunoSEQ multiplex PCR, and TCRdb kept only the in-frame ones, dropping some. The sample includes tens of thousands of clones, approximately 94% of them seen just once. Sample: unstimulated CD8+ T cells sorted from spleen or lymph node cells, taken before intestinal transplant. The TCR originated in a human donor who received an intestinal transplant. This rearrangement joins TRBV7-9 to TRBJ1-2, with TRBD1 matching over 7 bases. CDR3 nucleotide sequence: TGTGCCAGCAGCCCCCAGGGGGGTGGAGAGGACTATGGCTACACCTTC. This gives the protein CASSPQGGGEDYGYTF.